This TCR beta chain is from a study of TIL therapy for anti-PD-1-resistant metastatic lung cancer. Study-wide context: Patients then received nivolumab; progressors got lymphodepletion, TIL and IL-2. Median tumor mutation burden was roughly 1.4 mutations per megabase.

Study conclusions and caveats: This highly selected cohort may not generalize to typical lung cancer patients.

Sample time point: pre-treatment sample, taken before nivolumab and TIL therapy. This clone was seen a few times. Its antigen is as yet unknown. The CDR3 spans 18 residues. Trimming removed 4 bases from V and 0 bases from J; junction bases left unmatched: 7. Germline V CDR1 and CDR2: SGDLS, YYNGEE. The immunoSEQ assay was v3. Method: immunoSEQ multiplex PCR; TCRdb's copy keeps in-frame clones and lacks some. The table has roughly 58,000 clones, 75% to 85% seen once. The source of this sequence is a person aged 25-80 years with non-small cell lung cancer. The sample was blood, taken at baseline. The chain is built from TRBV9 and TRBJ2-3; 14 bases match TRBD2. The CDR3 here is CASSTGTSGRASTDTQYF. CDR3 nucleotides: TGTGCCAGCAGCACGGGGACTAGCGGGAGAGCTAGCACAGATACGCAGTATTTT.